This TCR beta chain was sequenced during a study of blood T cell repertoires in COVID-19. This CDR3 comprises 19 residues. Germline values: CDR1 LGHDT, CDR2 YNNKEL (reference sequence). V was pared by 4 bases and J by 0 bases, with 15 bases of the junction left unmatched. Assay: immunoSEQ multiplex PCR; the TCRdb copy retains only in-frame clones and omits some. The table shows 180,000 or so clones, with approximately 82% occurring only once. Sequenced material: PBMCs or T cells enriched from blood (not recorded which). The receptor comes from a woman aged 45 to 65 in a cohort exposed to, infected with or recovered from COVID-19 (not recorded which). V is TRBV3-1 (or the pseudogene TRBV3-2) and J is TRBJ1-5; 7 bases fit TRBD1. CDR3 sequence: CASSPRVGQTSDSNQPQHF. The CDR3 nucleotides are TGTGCCAGCAGCCCCCGGGTGGGACAGACCTCGGATAGCAATCAGCCCCAGCATTTT.